This record looks at one TCR beta chain sequence and its context. This entry comes from a study of blood T cell repertoires in COVID-19. Study details: COVID-19 samples, acute and convalescent, were from the United States, Italy and Spain.

CDR3 length equals 12 residues. V lost 6 bases, J lost 6 bases, and 11 bases lay in between. Looked up from germline, CDR1 is MNHEY and CDR2 is SMNVEV (reference sequence). Source study methods: Reference gene primer amplification in the assay estimated nucleated cell counts. Sequenced by immunoSEQ multiplex PCR; TCRdb stores in-frame clones only, minus some. V and J calls and clone size come straight from that table; D and trimming were deduced from the DNA. The data hold hundreds of thousands of clones, with roughly 84% observed a single time. The rearrangement uses TRBV27 and TRBJ1-2; D possibly corresponds to TRBD1 (5 bases). The material sequenced was peripheral blood. The TCR was taken from a human donor in a cohort sampled during active COVID-19. The CDR3 region is CASRTGLNGYTF. In DNA form, the CDR3 reads TGTGCCAGCAGAACAGGTTTAAATGGCTACACCTTC.